These T cell receptor beta chains were read from a single sample in a study of blood T cell repertoires in COVID-19. Profiling relied on immunoSEQ multiplex PCR, and the TCRdb table lists in-frame clones only, not all of them. The data show some 350,000 clones, 80% to 90% seen once. The sample was peripheral blood. These TCRs come from a woman aged 25 to 39 with COVID-19, enrolled during active disease. CDR3s include the opening cysteine and the closing phenylalanine or tryptophan. Each record gives: clone size, V gene, J gene, D gene, CDR3 protein, CDR3 DNA. The D gene is left open where the match is weak. Size is omitted from some rows. Given values are once, few, many or a class for expanded clones.

.,TRBV10-1,TRBJ1-2,.,CASSSNYGYTF,TGCGCCAGCAGTTCGAACTATGGCTACACCTTC
.,TRBV18,TRBJ1-4,.,CASSPQTPLEGEKLFF,TGTGCCAGCTCACCCCAGACACCTCTGGAAGGTGAAAAACTGTTTTTT
.,TRBV6-6,TRBJ1-1,.,CASSPGAGDTEAFF,TGTGCCAGCAGTCCAGGGGCGGGGGACACTGAAGCTTTCTTT
.,TRBV19,TRBJ2-3,TRBD2,CATAVGAGGTDTQYF,TGTGCCACCGCCGTGGGGGCGGGGGGAACAGATACGCAGTATTTT
.,TRBV28,TRBJ1-3,.,CASSSAGEADFSGNTIYF,TGTGCCAGCAGTTCCGCGGGAGAGGCGGACTTCTCTGGAAACACCATATATTTT
.,TRBV6-2/TRBV6-3,TRBJ2-1,.,CASSPLGLQPGNEQFF,TGTGCCAGCAGTCCCCTCGGACTCCAACCTGGCAATGAGCAGTTCTTC
.,TRBV15,TRBJ1-3,.,CATSSEFPGQSLVSGNTIYF,TGTGCCACCAGCAGTGAATTTCCGGGCCAATCACTAGTCTCTGGAAACACCATATATTTT
few,TRBV2,TRBJ1-1,.,CASEDPLRAEAFF,TGTGCCAGCGAAGACCCCCTCAGGGCTGAAGCTTTCTTT
.,TRBV2,TRBJ1-1,.,CASRRDLNTEAFF,TGTGCCAGCAGACGGGACTTGAACACTGAAGCTTTCTTT
.,TRBV25-1,TRBJ2-3,TRBD2,CASSESGTSGGTDTQYF,TGTGCCAGCAGTGAATCCGGGACTAGCGGGGGAACAGATACGCAGTATTTT
.,TRBV30,TRBJ1-5,.,CAWTGKVGQPQHF,TGTGCCTGGACGGGGAAGGTCGGACAGCCCCAGCATTTT
.,TRBV5-4,TRBJ1-2,TRBD1,CASRWTGQNYGYTF,TGTGCCAGCAGATGGACAGGACAAAACTATGGCTACACCTTC
few,TRBV3-1/TRBV3-2,TRBJ2-5,TRBD2,CASSQDIPKDGGASETQYF,TGTGCCAGCAGCCAAGATATTCCGAAAGACGGGGGGGCTTCCGAGACCCAGTACTTC
.,TRBV28,TRBJ2-7,TRBD2,CASSLLAGSSRAPYEQYF,TGTGCCAGCAGTTTGCTAGCGGGGTCATCCCGAGCCCCCTACGAGCAGTACTTC
.,TRBV2,TRBJ1-6,TRBD1,CASRDRGLRGSPLHF,TGTGCCAGCAGGGACAGGGGGCTAAGAGGCTCACCCCTCCACTTT
once,TRBV11-3,TRBJ2-5,TRBD2,CASSSQLAGRETQYF,TGTGCCAGCAGCTCCCAACTAGCGGGCCGGGAGACCCAGTACTTC
.,TRBV29-1,TRBJ2-5,TRBD1,CSVVTGGLETQYF,TGCAGCGTTGTGACAGGGGGCTTGGAGACCCAGTACTTC
.,TRBV11-2,TRBJ1-2,.,CASSLGPGSVHGYTF,TGTGCCAGCAGCTTAGGCCCCGGAAGCGTCCATGGCTACACCTTC
.,TRBV7-2,TRBJ1-2,.,CASSLYPRADGYTF,TGTGCCAGCAGCCTCTACCCCAGGGCCGATGGCTACACCTTC
.,TRBV24-1,TRBJ2-4,TRBD2,CATSDLSGRVAKNIQYF,TGTGCCACCAGTGATTTAAGCGGGAGGGTGGCCAAAAACATTCAGTACTTC
once,TRBV7-2,TRBJ2-5,.,CASSLVGAGRGETQYF,TGTGCCAGCAGCTTAGTCGGGGCGGGGAGAGGAGAGACCCAGTACTTC
.,TRBV11-2,TRBJ1-1,TRBD1,CASSSDRGHTEAFF,TGTGCCAGCAGCTCTGACAGGGGGCACACTGAAGCTTTCTTT
.,TRBV4-3,TRBJ1-2,.,CASSPRGGSGYGYTF,TGCGCCAGCAGCCCCCGTGGAGGGTCAGGCTATGGCTACACCTTC
.,TRBV2,TRBJ1-2,.,CASSDWGRPHYGYTF,TGTGCCAGCAGTGATTGGGGCAGGCCTCACTATGGCTACACCTTC
.,TRBV6-5,TRBJ2-7,.,CASSYPGTYEQYF,TGTGCCAGCAGTTACCCCGGGACCTACGAGCAGTACTTC
.,TRBV12-3/TRBV12-4,TRBJ1-2,.,CASSLNRESGYTF,TGTGCCAGCAGTTTAAATAGGGAGTCGGGCTACACCTTC
.,TRBV7-7,TRBJ1-5,.,CASSHHGQSEDQPQHF,TGTGCTAGCAGCCACCACGGACAATCCGAGGATCAGCCCCAGCATTTT
.,TRBV5-1,TRBJ1-2,TRBD1,CASSLSGQGVGYTF,TGCGCCAGCAGCTTGTCGGGACAGGGGGTTGGCTACACCTTC
few,TRBV3-1/TRBV3-2,TRBJ1-3,.,CASSQGGDSGNTIYF,TGTGCCAGCAGCCAAGGGGGGGACTCTGGAAACACCATATATTTT
.,TRBV6-5,TRBJ2-3,TRBD2,CASSFSGLFTDTQYF,TGTGCCAGCAGCTTCTCGGGACTATTCACAGATACGCAGTATTTT
.,TRBV11-3,TRBJ1-1,.,CASSPGHPNTEAFF,TGTGCCAGCAGCCCGGGACACCCGAACACTGAAGCTTTCTTT
.,TRBV19,TRBJ2-2,.,CASSIEGAPTGELFF,TGTGCCAGTAGTATAGAAGGGGCTCCAACCGGGGAGCTGTTTTTT
.,TRBV7-2,TRBJ2-5,TRBD2,CASSGRGQETQYF,TGTGCCAGCAGTGGGAGGGGTCAAGAGACCCAGTACTTC
.,TRBV10-1,TRBJ2-3,.,CASSEGTITDTQYF,TGCGCCAGCAGTGAAGGGACAATCACAGATACGCAGTATTTT
.,TRBV11-2,TRBJ2-3,TRBD2,CASSFPGRREIIIDTQYF,TGTGCCAGCAGCTTCCCCGGGAGGCGGGAGATCATAATAGATACGCAGTATTTT
.,TRBV10-3,TRBJ2-1,TRBD2,CATRGLIYNEQFF,TGTGCCACGCGGGGGTTAATCTACAATGAGCAGTTCTTC
.,TRBV5-8,TRBJ2-1,TRBD1,CASSSRQGIRNEQFF,TGTGCCAGCAGCTCCCGACAGGGTATTAGGAATGAGCAGTTCTTC
.,TRBV14,TRBJ2-5,.,CASSQGLTANQETQYF,TGTGCCAGCAGCCAAGGCTTGACAGCCAACCAAGAGACCCAGTACTTC
.,TRBV7-2,TRBJ2-5,TRBD2,CASSLDIRLAGGRSETQYF,TGTGCCAGCAGCTTAGATATTCGACTAGCGGGAGGGAGGAGTGAGACCCAGTACTTC
few,TRBV10-3,TRBJ2-7,TRBD1,CAIRNDRGQDEQYF,TGTGCCATCAGAAACGACAGGGGTCAGGACGAGCAGTACTTC
.,TRBV6-5,TRBJ1-2,TRBD1,CASRYRTGNYGYTF,TGTGCCAGCAGATACAGGACAGGCAACTATGGCTACACCTTC
once,TRBV11-3,TRBJ2-2,TRBD1,CASSPVWGDRVPQGAGELFF,TGTGCCAGCAGCCCGGTTTGGGGCGACAGGGTTCCTCAAGGGGCCGGGGAGCTGTTTTTT
.,TRBV24-1,TRBJ2-2,TRBD2,CATSDLLGTSGLTGELFF,TGTGCCACCAGTGATTTGCTTGGGACTAGCGGCTTGACCGGGGAGCTGTTTTTT
.,TRBV10-3,TRBJ2-3,.,CAISRDSGTDTQYF,TGTGCCATCAGCCGGGACTCTGGCACAGATACGCAGTATTTT
.,TRBV5-4,TRBJ2-7,TRBD2,CASSGTTSGGSYEQYF,TGTGCCAGCAGCGGGACGACTAGCGGGGGTTCCTACGAGCAGTACTTC
.,TRBV11-3,TRBJ1-1,.,CASSEGTPNTEAFF,TGTGCCAGCAGCGAGGGGACACCGAACACTGAAGCTTTCTTT
.,TRBV9,TRBJ2-7,TRBD2,CASSVSPGGAYEQYF,TGTGCCAGCAGCGTAAGTCCGGGGGGGGCGTACGAGCAGTACTTC
.,TRBV7-8,TRBJ1-2,TRBD1,CASSPAGDRASGYTF,TGTGCCAGCAGCCCCGCGGGGGACAGGGCGAGTGGCTACACCTTC